Sequencing of this T cell receptor (beta chain) was carried out in a study of cytomegalovirus exposure and HLA in healthy donors. There are 14 residues in the CDR3. CDR1 and CDR2 from the germline V gene are SGDLS and YYNGEE. The V gene lost 4 bases and the J gene lost 5 bases, with 12 bases spanning the gap. Use of 60 Vbeta and 13 Jbeta primers characterized the PCR. Only in-frame clones appear in the TCRdb table, and some are missing; sequencing was by immunoSEQ multiplex PCR. The profile shows roughly 130,000 clones, approximately 82% of them singletons. This TCR was recovered from a young woman in good health and CMV-seropositive. This chain uses TRBV9 with TRBJ2-2; tentative D call: TRBD2 (7 bases). Sequencing used PBMCs. As DNA, the CDR3 is TGTGCCAGCAGCTTAGGGGGAGGGACCGGGGAGCTGTTTTTT. This codes for CASSLGGGTGELFF.